One sample yielded the 23 T cell receptor beta chains listed below, sequenced in a study of blood T cell repertoires in COVID-19. Repertoires were generated with immunoSEQ multiplex PCR, while TCRdb's copy carries only in-frame clones and drops some. The sample lists approximately 44,000 clones, around four fifths occurring once. The sequenced sample consisted of peripheral blood. The receptor source for this set is a human donor in a cohort sampled during active COVID-19.

Only a few counts were recorded for this clone. The chain recombines TRBV6-5 with TRBJ1-1; D remains ambiguous. This CDR3 region has 12 residues. The V gene's germline CDR1 is MNHEY and CDR2 SVGAGI. Trimming removed 0 bases from V and 10 bases from J, with 9 bases in between. The CDR3 DNA reads as TGTGCCAGCAGTTACTCGAGGGTTTTAGCTTTCTTT. Its protein is CASSYSRVLAFF.

This clone was counted a few times. The rearrangement links TRBV6-5 to TRBJ1-6, with D uncertain. The CDR3 runs to 14 residues. Per the germline V gene, CDR1 is MNHEY and CDR2 is SVGAGI. The ends were cut back, 6 bases at V and 3 bases at J, with 9 bases in the middle. The CDR3 DNA reads as TGTGCCAGCAGACTAGGGAACTATAATTCACCCCTCCACTTT. The encoded protein is CASRLGNYNSPLHF.

CDR3 in DNA: TGTGCCAGCTCTCCGGGACAGGGGAACACTGAAGCTTTCTTT. Translated: CASSPGQGNTEAFF. The gene calls are TRBV18 and TRBJ1-1; 9 nucleotides match TRBD1. CDR1 and CDR2 from the germline V gene are KGHSH and LQKENI. CDR3 size: 14 residues. V was clipped by 6 bases and J by 1 base; unmatched bases: 3.

This chain joins TRBV30 and TRBJ1-6; D might be TRBD1 (5 bases). The CDR3 totals 13 residues. Between the trimmed V and J ends, which lost 0 bases and 7 bases, there was a span of 7 bases. Germline lookup yields CDR1 GTSNPN and CDR2 SVGIG (reference sequence). This chain's CDR3 is CAWSVQANSPLHF. CDR3 DNA: TGTGCCTGGAGTGTACAGGCGAATTCACCCCTCCACTTT.

The J gene is TRBJ2-2, the V gene TRBV24-1; D perhaps matches TRBD1 (6 bases). Germline V CDR1 and CDR2: KGHDR, SFDVKD. V was pared by 1 base and J by 6 bases, with 11 bases between. The CDR3 contains 15 residues. CDR3 sequence reads: CATSDFNRVAGELFF. The CDR3 nucleotides read TGTGCCACCAGTGATTTCAACAGGGTAGCCGGGGAGCTGTTTTTT.

V is TRBV6-4 and J is TRBJ1-5; the match to TRBD1 covers 9 bases. This CDR3 contains 16 residues. Germline V lookup: CDR1 MRHNA, CDR2 SNTAGT. J gave up 7 bases and V 2 bases, and 9 bases lay outside the gene matches. The CDR3 is CASSDPGTGCRQPQHF. The CDR3, as DNA: TGTGCCAGCAGTGACCCCGGGACAGGGTGCCGGCAGCCCCAGCATTTT.

This clone was seen only once. The chain carries TRBV3-1 (or the pseudogene TRBV3-2) and TRBJ2-2; 9 bases agree with TRBD2. The J segment lost 1 base and the V segment lost 4 bases, leaving 4 bases of the junction unmatched. Germline CDR1 LGHDT, CDR2 YNNKEL (reference sequence). This CDR3 region has 16 residues. The CDR3 coding sequence is TGTGCCAGCAGCCCCGTTAGCGGGGGGAACACCGGGGAGCTGTTTTTT. Translated, it gives CASSPVSGGNTGELFF.

The V and J genes are TRBV4-1 and TRBJ2-5; the match to TRBD2 covers 7 bases. Germline trimming cut 1 base from V and 5 bases from J; bases unmatched to any gene: 13. CDR3 size: 17 residues. CDR1 MGHRA and CDR2 YSYEKL come from the germline V gene. Written as DNA, the CDR3 is TGCGCCAGCAGCCAAGCCAGTTTGGGGGGGGGTAGGGAGACCCAGTACTTC. It encodes CASSQASLGGGRETQYF.

V is TRBV27 and J is TRBJ1-6; D might be TRBD1 (5 bases). Germline assignment: CDR1 MNHEY and CDR2 SMNVEV (reference sequence). This CDR3 has 16 amino acids. Trimming took off 1 base at V and 7 bases at J, with 14 bases between the two ends. DNA for the CDR3: TGTGCCAGCAGTTTATGGGGAGGGACTGGCAATTCACCCCTCCACTTT. Protein product: CASSLWGGTGNSPLHF.

The rearrangement links TRBV18 to TRBJ1-2; D is ambiguous. CDR3 length: 12 amino acids. Between the trimmed V and J ends, which lost 2 bases and 8 bases, there was a span of 9 bases. Germline V gives CDR1 KGHSH, CDR2 LQKENI. The CDR3: CASSPSGRGYTF. The CDR3 region has the DNA TGTGCCAGCTCACCATCGGGGAGAGGCTACACCTTC.

This sequence joins TRBV7-9 and TRBJ2-7; D is possibly TRBD1 (6 bases). The germline V and J ends were trimmed by 4 bases and 0 bases, with 10 bases remaining between them. Germline lookup yields CDR1 SEHNR and CDR2 FQNEAQ (reference sequence). CDR3 length: 14 amino acids. The CDR3 spells CASSYGQSSYEQYF. The CDR3 nucleotides read TGTGCCAGCAGCTATGGACAGAGCTCCTACGAGCAGTACTTC. Variable domain in full (rest from reference TRBV7-9 and TRBJ2-7): DTGVSQNPRHKITKRGQNVTFRCDPISEHNRLYWYRQTLGQGPEFLTYFQNEAQLEKSRLLSDRFSAERPKGSFSTLEIQRTEQGDSAMYLCASSYGQSSYEQYFGPGTRLTVT.

The chain recombines TRBV4-1 with TRBJ2-1, with 10 bases lining up with TRBD2. The CDR3 contains 13 residues. Germline lookup yields CDR1 MGHRA and CDR2 YSYEKL. The V segment lost 4 bases and the J segment 6 bases; nucleotides outside the gene matches: 0. The CDR3: CASSLAGGNEQFF. The DNA for the CDR3 is TGCGCCAGCAGCCTAGCGGGGGGCAATGAGCAGTTCTTC.

V usage is TRBV14 and J usage is TRBJ2-1, with 11 bases identical to TRBD2. The germline V gene has CDR1 SGHDN and CDR2 FVKESK. The CDR3 covers 15 residues. J was trimmed by 6 bases and V by 5 bases; bases with no gene match: 6. CDR3 in DNA: TGTGCCAGCAGCGAGCTAGCGGGGGGTTTCAATGAGCAGTTCTTC. This gives the protein CASSELAGGFNEQFF.

The V gene is TRBV6-5, the J gene TRBJ2-2, with 7 nucleotides matching TRBD2. Trimming took 2 bases from V and 2 from J; bases not matched to a gene: 5. There are 16 residues in the CDR3. Germline V gives CDR1 MNHEY, CDR2 SVGAGI. As DNA, the CDR3 is TGTGCCAGCAGTTACGGGGCGGGGGAAAACACCGGGGAGCTGTTTTTT. Translating it yields CASSYGAGENTGELFF.

The V call is TRBV24-1, the J call TRBJ1-2, with 8 bases fitting TRBD1. V lost 9 bases, J lost 7 bases, and 6 bases stayed unmatched. The germline gives CDR1 KGHDR, CDR2 SFDVKD. CDR3 length equals 12 residues. The CDR3 DNA reads as TGTGCCACCTCGGACAGGGAATCTGGCTACACCTTC. Its protein product is CATSDRESGYTF.

The chain couples TRBV5-5 to TRBJ1-5; 7 bases match TRBD1. Germline V gene sequence: CDR1 SGHKS, CDR2 YYEKEE (reference sequence). CDR3 length: 15 residues. V shed 4 bases and J 3 bases; nucleotides not matched to a gene: 7. This chain's CDR3 is CASSPGTDYNQPQHF. The CDR3 DNA reads TGTGCCAGCAGCCCCGGGACAGACTACAATCAGCCCCAGCATTTT.

The J gene is TRBJ1-5, the V gene TRBV6-5; D gene ambiguous. CDR1 and CDR2 from the germline V gene are MNHEY and SVGAGI. The CDR3 totals 13 residues. Trimming removed 5 bases from V and 6 bases from J, with 11 bases in between. CDR3 coding DNA: TGTGCCAGCAGTCGAGAGGGTAGTCAGCCCCAGCATTTT. It is translated as CASSREGSQPQHF.

V usage is TRBV5-6 and J usage is TRBJ2-7, with D unresolved. This CDR3 is 12 amino acids long. Germline CDR1 and CDR2: SGHDT and YYEEEE. V was pared by 2 bases and J by 1 base, with 4 bases between. The CDR3 DNA reads TGTGCCAGCAGCTTTAAATCCTACGAGCAGTACTTC. It codes for CASSFKSYEQYF.

The genes are TRBV4-1 and TRBJ2-7; 8 bases align to TRBD1. V was pared by 2 bases and J by 2 bases, with 5 bases of the junction left unmatched. The CDR3 is 15 amino acids. Germline V gene lookup returns CDR1 MGHRA and CDR2 YSYEKL. The CDR3 here is CASSQYDRGTYEQYF. Written as DNA, the CDR3 is TGCGCCAGCAGCCAATACGACAGGGGAACCTACGAGCAGTACTTC.

The gene calls are TRBV2 and TRBJ1-5, with D possibly matching TRBD1 (6 bases). The V end was cut by 1 base, the J end by 9 bases, with 16 bases between. The CDR3 runs to 15 residues. In germline, CDR1 is SNHLY, CDR2 FYNNEI. CDR3 sequence (DNA): TGTGCCAGCAGTGAAGGGACAGCCGACGGACGGCCCCAGCATTTT. Translation: CASSEGTADGRPQHF.

This chain uses TRBV5-1 with TRBJ2-1; 9 nucleotides align to TRBD2. The CDR3 has 15 residues. Germline CDR1 reads SGHRS; CDR2 reads YFSETQ. The junction had 14 bases not matched to a gene; V was cut back by 4 bases and J by 12 bases. The CDR3 sequence: CASSLGGGGAFGQFF. CDR3 DNA sequence: TGCGCCAGCAGCCTGGGTGGCGGGGGGGCCTTCGGGCAGTTCTTC.

The V and J genes are TRBV5-1 and TRBJ2-3; 7 nucleotides agree with TRBD2. There are 14 residues in the CDR3. The germline V gene encodes CDR1 SGHRS and CDR2 YFSETQ. The V segment lost 2 bases and the J segment 6 bases; nucleotides outside the gene matches: 6. The CDR3 sequence: CASSFKTSLDTQYF. The CDR3 nucleotides read TGCGCCAGCAGCTTTAAGACTAGCTTGGATACGCAGTATTTT.

A single count supports this clone. The rearrangement links TRBV6-5 to TRBJ1-4, with 8 bases lining up with TRBD1. The germline V gene has CDR1 MNHEY and CDR2 SVGAGI. CDR3 size: 15 residues. V was clipped by 4 bases and J by 3 bases; unmatched bases: 4. In DNA, the CDR3 is TGTGCCAGCAGTTCCGGACAGGGAGCTAATGAAAAACTGTTTTTT. Its protein product is CASSSGQGANEKLFF.